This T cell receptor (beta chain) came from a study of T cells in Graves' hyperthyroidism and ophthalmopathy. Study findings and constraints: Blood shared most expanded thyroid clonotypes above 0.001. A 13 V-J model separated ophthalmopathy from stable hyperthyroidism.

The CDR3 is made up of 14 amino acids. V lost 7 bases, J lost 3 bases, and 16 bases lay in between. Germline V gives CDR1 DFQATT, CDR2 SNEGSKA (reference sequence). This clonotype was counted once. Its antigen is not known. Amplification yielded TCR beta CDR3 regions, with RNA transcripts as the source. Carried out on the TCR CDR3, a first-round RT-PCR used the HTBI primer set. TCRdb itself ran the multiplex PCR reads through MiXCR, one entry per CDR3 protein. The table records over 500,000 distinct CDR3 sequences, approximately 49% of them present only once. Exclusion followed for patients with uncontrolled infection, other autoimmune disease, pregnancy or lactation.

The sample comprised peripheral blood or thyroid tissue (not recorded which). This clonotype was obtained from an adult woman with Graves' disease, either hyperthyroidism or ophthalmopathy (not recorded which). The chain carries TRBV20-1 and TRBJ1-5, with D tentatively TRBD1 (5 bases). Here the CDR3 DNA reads TGCAGTGTTCAGAAGGGGCAGCCCAATCAGCCCCAGCATTTT. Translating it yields CSVQKGQPNQPQHF.